These T cell receptor beta chains were read from a single sample in a study of cytomegalovirus exposure and HLA in healthy donors. The data were produced by immunoSEQ multiplex PCR, yet TCRdb's version contains in-frame clones alone and is incomplete. Found here are about 100,000 clones, 82% of them singletons; the top ten hold under 3.5%. The sequencing input was PBMCs. The source of these receptors is a man aged 30 to 39 in good health and CMV-seropositive. CDR3s include the opening cysteine and the closing phenylalanine or tryptophan.

TRBJ2-1 TRBV11-2 CASSLSRGGLRAYNEQFF
TRBJ2-1 TRBV5-4 CASSLDLGSSYNEQFF
TRBJ1-3 TRBV6-1 CASSTIRVSGNTIYF
TRBJ2-3 TRBV18 CASKRGGSTDTQYF
TRBJ1-1 TRBV6-1 CASIWTGANTEAFF
TRBJ2-2 TRBV7-8 CASSDQGARGTGELFF
TRBJ1-1 TRBV15 CATSRGQTTMNTEAFF
TRBJ2-3 TRBV5-4 CASSWGVGLADTDTQYF
TRBJ2-7 TRBV6-6 CASSYEGASYEQYF
TRBJ2-7 TRBV4-2 CASSQDHLSSGGSYEQYF
TRBJ2-3 TRBV6-6 CASKNEGAVTDTQYF
TRBJ2-1 TRBV9 CASSVAGGGPAYNEQFF
TRBJ1-1 TRBV7-2 CASSSFPAGGAFF
TRBJ1-1 TRBV21-1 CASSRRTGPNTEAFF
TRBJ2-3 TRBV6-1 CASASGIGMDTQYF
TRBJ1-3 TRBV6-1 CASSPVAGSGNTIYF
TRBJ2-4 TRBV5-1 CASSFRLSGDSQYF
TRBJ1-2 TRBV4-2 CASSQESVLDGYTF
TRBJ1-6 TRBV27 CASSLDRAASPLHF
TRBJ1-2 TRBV5-6 CASIPGQADYGYTF
TRBJ1-1 TRBV18 CASSPIPGQAEAFF
TRBJ2-3 TRBV10-1 CASSERESGTQYF
TRBJ2-3 TRBV5-1 CASSYGQGMSTDTQYF
TRBJ2-3 TRBV6-5 CASSYSAGRGDTQYF
TRBJ2-2 TRBV10-3 CATTGTGVRGGELFF
TRBJ2-5 TRBV15 CATSRDRGQETQYF
TRBJ1-5 TRBV11-3 CASSYGTGPHQPQHF
TRBJ1-1 TRBV19 CASTPLVNTEAFF
TRBJ1-2 TRBV6-1 CASSRPQGSQGYTF
TRBJ2-5 TRBV7-9 CASSSLAGFQKTQYF
TRBJ2-1 TRBV5-1 CASSLDYNEQFF
TRBJ2-1 TRBV5-4 CASSWRSSSYNEQFF
TRBJ2-7 TRBV27 CASTPGGKPREQYF
TRBJ1-5 TRBV2 CASRGTGIGQPQHF
TRBJ2-4 TRBV5-1 CASSLAQDSFSQYF
TRBJ1-2 TRBV21-1 CASSKVHQDGYTF
TRBJ2-1 TRBV19 CASSMYALGAGGIHNEQFF
TRBJ1-1 TRBV6-6 CASGGTGGINTEAFF
TRBJ1-2 TRBV5-1 CASSQQTGPNYGYTF
TRBJ2-6 TRBV27 CASSSTGSGANGLTF
TRBJ2-1 TRBV5-1 CASSTGLAGGRGNEQFF
TRBJ2-2 TRBV30 CAWSVRSNTGELFF
TRBJ1-5 TRBV5-6 CASSVGLLSNQPQHF
TRBJ2-5 TRBV5-1 CASSLVLGRETQYF
TRBJ1-1 TRBV7-8 CASSLERGARTEAFF
TRBJ2-3 TRBV27 CASSPTPADTQYF
TRBJ1-2 TRBV6-1 CASSEPGTADGYTF
TRBJ1-5 TRBV7-8 CASSLGGRTAVGIQPQHF
TRBJ1-2 TRBV11-2 CASSLFGTAIDYTF
TRBJ1-1 TRBV6-1 CASIRFTEAFF
TRBJ2-2 TRBV5-1 CASTQGGLGQRTGELFF
TRBJ2-2 TRBV2 CATKGGGGAWNTGELFF
TRBJ1-6 TRBV7-9 CASSFGTLRSGNSPLHF
TRBJ2-7 TRBV27 CASGLRTGSHEQYF
TRBJ2-5 TRBV7-6 CASSLLGTSGATETQYF